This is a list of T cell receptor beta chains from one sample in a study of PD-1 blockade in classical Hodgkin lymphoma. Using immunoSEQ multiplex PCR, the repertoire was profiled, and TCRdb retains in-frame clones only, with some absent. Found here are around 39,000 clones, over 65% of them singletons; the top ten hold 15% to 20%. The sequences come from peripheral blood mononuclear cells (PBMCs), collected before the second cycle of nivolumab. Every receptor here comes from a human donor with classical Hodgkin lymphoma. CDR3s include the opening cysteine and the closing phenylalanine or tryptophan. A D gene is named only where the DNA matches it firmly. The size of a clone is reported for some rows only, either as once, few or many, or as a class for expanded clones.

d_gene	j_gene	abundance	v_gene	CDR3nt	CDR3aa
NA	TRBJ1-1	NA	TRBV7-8	TGTGCTTTGATACGGGCGACAGCCTCGAACACTGAAGCTTTCTTT	CALIRATASNTEAFF
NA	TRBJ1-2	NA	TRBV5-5	TGTGCCAGCAGCCTCTCAGCCTTCTATGGCTACACCTTC	CASSLSAFYGYTF
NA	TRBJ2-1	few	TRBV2	TGTGCCAGCAAGCCCCCGGGTAGCGAATATATCTACAATGAGCAGTTCTTC	CASKPPGSEYIYNEQFF
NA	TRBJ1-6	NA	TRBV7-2	TGTGCCAGCAGCCGAAGGGGGGGCTATAATTCACCCCTCCACTTT	CASSRRGGYNSPLHF
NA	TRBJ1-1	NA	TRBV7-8	TGTGCCAGCAGCCCAGGAGGGGAGAACACTGAAGCTTTCTTT	CASSPGGENTEAFF
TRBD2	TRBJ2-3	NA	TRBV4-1	TGCGCCAGCAGCCAAGATGGGCGGGGGGGTTTCACAGATACGCAGTATTTT	CASSQDGRGGFTDTQYF
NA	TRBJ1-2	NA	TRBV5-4	TGTGCCAGCAGCTTTGTATCGGCGGAGTATGGCTACACCTTC	CASSFVSAEYGYTF
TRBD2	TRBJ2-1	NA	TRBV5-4	TGTGCCAGCAGGCGGACTAGCGGGGGGCCAGGGGAGCAGTTCTTC	CASRRTSGGPGEQFF
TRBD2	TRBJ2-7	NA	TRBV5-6	TGTGCCAGCAGCTTGGTCGCGGGGGGGTTTAGTGAGCAGTACTTC	CASSLVAGGFSEQYF
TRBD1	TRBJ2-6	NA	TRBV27	TGTGCCAGCAGTTCTAAAGGACAGGGATACTCTGGGGCCAACGTCCTGACTTTC	CASSSKGQGYSGANVLTF
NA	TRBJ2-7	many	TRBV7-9	TGTGCCAGCAGCGTAGAGGACAAGCCATACGAGCAGTACTTC	CASSVEDKPYEQYF
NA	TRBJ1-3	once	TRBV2	TGTGCCAGCAGTGAACTGGGGATGGGCTCTGGAAACACCATATATTTT	CASSELGMGSGNTIYF
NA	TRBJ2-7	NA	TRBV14	TGTGCCAGCAGCCAAGATTTAGATCTCGAGCAGTACTTC	CASSQDLDLEQYF
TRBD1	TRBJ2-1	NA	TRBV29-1	TGCAGCGTTGACCCCCTTTGGGGGGACAGGGCAAACAATGAGCAGTTCTTC	CSVDPLWGDRANNEQFF
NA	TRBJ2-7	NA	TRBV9	TGTGCCAGCAGCCCCCCGGGGGCGGCATCCTCCTCCTACGAGCAGTACTTC	CASSPPGAASSSYEQYF
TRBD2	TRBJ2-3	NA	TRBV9	TGTGCCAGCAGTCCTAGCGGGGGGGTTTACGATACGCAGTATTTT	CASSPSGGVYDTQYF
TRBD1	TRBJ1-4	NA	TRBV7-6	TGTGCCAGCAGCCCCTGGACAGGGGGCGTTGGGCAGGATGAAAAACTGTTTTTT	CASSPWTGGVGQDEKLFF
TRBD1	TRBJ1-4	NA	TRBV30	TGTGCCTGGAGTCCTTTTGGGACAGGGGATGAAAAACTGTTTTTT	CAWSPFGTGDEKLFF
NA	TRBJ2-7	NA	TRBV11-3	TGTGCCAGCAGTTTCAGGGGTAACGAGCAGTACTTC	CASSFRGNEQYF
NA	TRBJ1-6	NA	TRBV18	TGTGCCAGCTCACCTGCGGGGATGGGTTCACCCCTCCACTTT	CASSPAGMGSPLHF
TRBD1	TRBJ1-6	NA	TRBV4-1	TGCGCCAGCAGCCAAGTGACAGGGGAGACCTCACCCCTCCACTTT	CASSQVTGETSPLHF
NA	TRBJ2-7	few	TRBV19	TGTGCCAGTAGTATGACGGCAGCTAGCTACGAGCAGTACTTC	CASSMTAASYEQYF
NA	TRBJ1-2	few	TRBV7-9	TGTGCCAGCAGCTCGGGACGGCCTGGCTACACCTTC	CASSSGRPGYTF
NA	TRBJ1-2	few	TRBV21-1	TGTGCCAGCAGCAGTCAGCGGAGCGGGCGAGATTATGGCTACACCTTC	CASSSQRSGRDYGYTF
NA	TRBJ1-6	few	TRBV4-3	TGCGCCAGCAGCATCCGGACCCTGGCGCCCCTCCACTTT	CASSIRTLAPLHF
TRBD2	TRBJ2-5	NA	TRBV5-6	TGTGCCAGCAGCTTCCGGGGGGAAGAGACCCAGTACTTC	CASSFRGEETQYF
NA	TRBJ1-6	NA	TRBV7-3	TGTGCCAGCAGTCAAAACCCGGGCTATAATTCACCCCTCCACTTT	CASSQNPGYNSPLHF
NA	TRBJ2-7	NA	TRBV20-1	TGCAGTGCTAGAGGGGGCTACGAGCAGTACTTC	CSARGGYEQYF
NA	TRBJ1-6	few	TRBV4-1	TGCGCCAGCAGCCAAGATCTTAATTCACCCCTCCACTTT	CASSQDLNSPLHF
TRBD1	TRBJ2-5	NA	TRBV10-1	TGCGCCAGCAGTGAGTCTACAGGGGAAGAGACCCAGTACTTC	CASSESTGEETQYF
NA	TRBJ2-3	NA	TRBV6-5	TGTGCCAGCAGTTACTTTTCATGGTACACAGATACGCAGTATTTT	CASSYFSWYTDTQYF
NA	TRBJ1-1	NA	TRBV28	TGTGCCAGCAGGGAGGGGGGTAACACTGAAGCTTTCTTT	CASREGGNTEAFF
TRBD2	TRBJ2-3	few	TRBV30	TGTGCCTGGGATAATATAGCGGGGAGGGCGGCAGATACGCAGTATTTT	CAWDNIAGRAADTQYF
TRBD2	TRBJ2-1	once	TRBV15	TGTGCCACCAGCAGAGAGTTTGAGCGGGGGGGCCTGCGTGAGCAGTTCTTC	CATSREFERGGLREQFF
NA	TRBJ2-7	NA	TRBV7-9	TGTGCCAGCAGCTCGGTTAGGGCTCCTTACTACGAGCAGTACTTC	CASSSVRAPYYEQYF
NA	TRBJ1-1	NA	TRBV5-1	TGCGCCAGCAGCTTGGTAGGGGTGGACACTGAAGCTTTCTTT	CASSLVGVDTEAFF
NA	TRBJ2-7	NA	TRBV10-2	TGCGCCAGCAGTGTATACAGGGGAGGCAACGAGCAGTACTTC	CASSVYRGGNEQYF
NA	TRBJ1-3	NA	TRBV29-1	TGCAGCGCGACTGGGTGGTTGGCTACTGGAAACACCATATATTTT	CSATGWLATGNTIYF
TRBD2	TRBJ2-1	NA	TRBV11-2	TGTGCCAGCACCTTGTTTGCGGGGGGGCCCGCTGGTAGGAATGAGCAGTTCTTC	CASTLFAGGPAGRNEQFF
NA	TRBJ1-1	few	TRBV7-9	TGTGCCAGCAGCGCCGACGGGTGGCCGGAAGCTTTCTTT	CASSADGWPEAFF
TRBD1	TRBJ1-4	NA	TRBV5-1	TGCGCCAGCAGCCGAACAGGGGCAACTAATGAAAAACTGTTTTTT	CASSRTGATNEKLFF
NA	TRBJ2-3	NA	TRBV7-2	TGTGCCAGCAGCCCTGGGCAGGGCACAGATACGCAGTATTTT	CASSPGQGTDTQYF
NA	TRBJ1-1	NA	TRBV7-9	TGTGCCAGCTCAGACATCTCGACTGAAGCTTTCTTT	CASSDISTEAFF
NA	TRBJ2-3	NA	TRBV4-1	TGCGCCAGCAGCCAAGATATCGTGGGGGCAGGAGATACGCAGTATTTT	CASSQDIVGAGDTQYF
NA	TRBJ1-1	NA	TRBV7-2	TGTGCCAGCAGCTACAAGGTTGGGAACACTGAAGCTTTCTTT	CASSYKVGNTEAFF
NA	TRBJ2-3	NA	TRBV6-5	TGTGCCAGCACCGACTCAGGATACACAGATACGCAGTATTTT	CASTDSGYTDTQYF
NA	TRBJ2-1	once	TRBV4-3	TGCGCCAGCAGCCAAGAGAACTGGCGGGGACACAATGAGCAGTTCTTC	CASSQENWRGHNEQFF
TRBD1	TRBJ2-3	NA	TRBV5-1	TGCGCCAGCAGCTTACAGGGGGCGTCCCTCACAGATACGCAGTATTTT	CASSLQGASLTDTQYF